This record concerns one TCR beta chain sequence. This entry belongs to a study of glioma-infiltrating T cells after dendritic cell vaccination. Study-wide background: Monocyte-derived dendritic cells, cultured approximately seven days with IL-4 and GM-CSF, were pulsed with autologous tumor lysate.

Patients had residual fresh-frozen tumor tissue and more than two years of survival data. Germline trimming cut 0 bases from V and 6 bases from J; bases unmatched to any gene: 12. From germline, CDR1 is LGHNA and CDR2 YNFKEQ. The CDR3 sequence is 18 residues long. Clones were read by immunoSEQ multiplex PCR, and TCRdb kept only the in-frame ones, dropping some. The sample holds fewer than 110,000 clones, roughly 79% seen once. Sequenced here: blood, sampled before dendritic cell vaccination. V gene TRBV4-2 combines with J gene TRBJ2-7; TRBD2 matches 12 bases. This TCR derives from a human donor with glioblastoma. CDR3 amino acids: CASSQDRLAGVLQREQYF. CDR3 DNA: TGTGCCAGCAGCCAAGATCGACTAGCGGGGGTTCTACAACGCGAGCAGTACTTC.